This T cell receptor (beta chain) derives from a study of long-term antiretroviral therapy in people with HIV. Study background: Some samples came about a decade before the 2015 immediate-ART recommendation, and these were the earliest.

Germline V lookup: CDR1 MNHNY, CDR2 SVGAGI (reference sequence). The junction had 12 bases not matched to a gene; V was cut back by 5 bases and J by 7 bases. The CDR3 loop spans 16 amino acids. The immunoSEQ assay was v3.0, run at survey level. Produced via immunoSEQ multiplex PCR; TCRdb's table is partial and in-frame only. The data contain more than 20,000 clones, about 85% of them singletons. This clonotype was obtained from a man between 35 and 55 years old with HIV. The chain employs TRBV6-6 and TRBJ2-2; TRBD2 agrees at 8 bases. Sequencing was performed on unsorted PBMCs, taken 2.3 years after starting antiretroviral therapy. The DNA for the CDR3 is TGTGCCAGCAGTCTTCTCTCGGGGGGGGCGCACGGGGAGCTGTTTTTT. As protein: CASSLLSGGAHGELFF.